This TCR beta chain was sequenced during a study of blood T cells in healthy people across ages. Overall study findings and caveats: It was found that TCR beta diversity correlated strongly with the percentage of naive T cells.

Points on this clonotype: Its antigen is unknown.

Germline V gene lookup returns CDR1 SQVTM and CDR2 ANQGSEA. This CDR3 spans 14 amino acids. With V trimmed by 6 bases and J by 5 bases, 10 bases remained unmatched. A minimum of 6 micrograms of total RNA was extracted per sample. Through a sample-barcoded 5' primer and a J-beta primer mix, a second PCR was run for roughly 6 to 11 cycles. Every cDNA molecule bore a tag from a template-switch adaptor containing 12 random nucleotides. A minimum of 2.5 million CDR3-containing paired-end reads was obtained for each sample. TCRdb recomputed calls from the 5' RACE reads with MiXCR, one row per CDR3 protein. This sample has more than 550,000 distinct CDR3 sequences, with 20% to 25% found just once.

The TCR sequence derives from a man between 65 and 79 years old in good health. Sequenced material: blood. V usage is TRBV29-1 and J usage is TRBJ2-1, with 7 bases identical to TRBD1. The CDR3 nucleotides are TGCAGCGTCCGCGGTAACAGGGGCAACAATGAGCAGTTCTTC. Amino acids: CSVRGNRGNNEQFF.